This TCR beta chain originates from a study of type 1 and type 2 diabetes patients. This clonotype was seen only a few times. The PCR template was genomic DNA. A primer set of 30 forward and 13 reverse primers amplified the CDR3. TCRdb recomputed calls from the multiplex PCR reads with MiXCR, one row per CDR3 protein. The sample lists fewer than 300,000 distinct CDR3 sequences, approximately 45% seen once, with approximately 13% in the top ten. This CDR3 is 14 amino acids long. Germline V gene data show CDR1 as SGHVS and CDR2 as FQNEAQ. Unmatched junction bases numbered 6, after V lost 5 bases and J lost 8 bases.

This TCR came from a man aged 18-30 years with type 2 diabetes. Sequenced: peripheral blood mononuclear cells (PBMCs). The chain has TRBV7-8 and TRBJ2-1, with 10 positions matching TRBD1. CDR3 coding DNA: TGTGCCAGCAGCACGGGACAGGGGTACGATGAGCAGTTCTTC. This translates into CASSTGQGYDEQFF.